This T cell receptor (beta chain) was observed in a study of T cells after yellow fever vaccination. Study conclusions and caveats: The bulk population could contribute abundant contaminating clonotypes to FACS-sorted repertoires. Most clones from primary vaccination were detected again post-booster (almost 98% CD4, more than 85% CD8). A weaker but faster secondary response was observed, peaking on day 5 versus 15.

TCRdb passed the 5' RACE reads through MiXCR, listing each CDR3 protein once. The data contain some 390,000 distinct CDR3 sequences, 6.2% of them seen just once; the ten biggest clones take up 15%. This clonotype has just a few counts. What it binds is unknown. Unmatched junction bases numbered 6, after V lost 0 bases and J lost 7 bases. Germline assignment: CDR1 MGHDK and CDR2 SYGVNS. CDR3 length equals 15 residues. The sequencing here drew on PBMCs, taken 5 days after the yellow fever booster vaccination. The chain uses TRBV25-1 and TRBJ2-1, with TRBD2 identical over 7 bases. This TCR was recovered from a man in his thirties or forties who received the YFV17D yellow fever vaccine. The CDR3 region is CASSEYTGGENEQFF. The CDR3 region has the DNA TGTGCCAGCAGTGAATACACGGGAGGAGAGAATGAGCAGTTCTTC.